This T cell receptor beta chain originates from a study of T-cell reconstitution after alpha-beta-depleted transplantation in children. This clonotype was seen many times. The TCRbeta library was prepared with unique molecular identifiers. TCRdb reanalysed the PCR reads using MiXCR and keeps one entry per CDR3 protein. The table includes approximately 250,000 distinct CDR3 sequences, approximately 9.8% detected once. The CDR3 is 17 residues long. CDR1 and CDR2 from the germline V gene are SGHAT and FQNNGV. Trimming took off 0 bases at V and 0 bases at J, with 13 bases between the two ends. This sequence joins TRBV11-2 and TRBJ2-3; D call uncertain. This specimen consisted of PBMCs from the stem cell graft donor, obtained from the stem cell graft. The origin of this receptor is a human donor who donated a stem cell graft to a child with SCID. The CDR3 region has the DNA TGTGCCAGCAGCTTAGAGGTGTACCCTCCTAGCACAGATACGCAGTATTTT. Translation gives CASSLEVYPPSTDTQYF.